The 29 T cell receptor beta chains below were found in one sample sequenced in a study of metastatic and nonmetastatic thyroid tumors. TCRdb recomputed clones from the PCR reads via MiXCR. The profile shows 15,000 to 20,000 clones, less than 30% of them singletons. The entire patient cohort was treatment-naive prior to thyroid surgery. Sequenced sample: tumor tissue. The receptors derive from a female donor with papillary thyroid cancer or a benign thyroid nodule (not recorded which). Some clones in this sample may be carry-over from other donors' samples.

The chain couples TRBV10-3 to TRBJ2-3, with 8 bases lining up with TRBD1. The CDR3 length is 20 residues. V lost 7 bases and J lost 2; bases outside the gene matches: 23. The germline V gene encodes CDR1 ENHRY and CDR2 SYGVKD. This CDR3 is CAINVTPTDRGKGYTDTQYF. CDR3 sequence (DNA): TGTGCCATCAACGTAACTCCTACCGACAGGGGTAAGGGATACACAGATACGCAGTATTTT.

This clone was observed a handful of times. The V call is TRBV6-1, the J call TRBJ2-6; D unclear. The CDR3 consists of 16 residues. Germline CDR1 reads MNHNS; CDR2 reads SASEGT. V shed 3 bases and J shed 0 bases, with 9 bases lying between them. The CDR3 protein is CASSDSASSGANVLTF. The CDR3 DNA reads TGTGCCAGCAGTGATTCCGCTAGCTCTGGGGCCAACGTCCTGACTTTC.

This clone was observed a few times. This chain joins TRBV5-4 and TRBJ2-5; no clear D. Deletions cut 2 bases from V and 2 bases from J, with 10 bases between. Germline lookup yields CDR1 SGHNT and CDR2 YYREEE (reference sequence). This CDR3 is built from 14 residues. The CDR3, as DNA: TGTGCCAGCAGCTTTATGAGATTTCAAGAGACCCAGTACTTC. Protein product: CASSFMRFQETQYF.

By sample share, this clone is medium-sized. The chain is built from TRBV6-5 and TRBJ2-7, with D tentatively TRBD2 (6 bases). V dropped 2 bases and J dropped 6 bases, with 8 bases sitting between them. Germline CDR1 and CDR2: MNHEY and SVGAGI. CDR3 size: 12 residues. The CDR3 nucleotides read TGTGCCAGCAGTTACCCCGGGGGCGAGCAGTACTTC. This encodes CASSYPGGEQYF.

This clone was observed a few times. In DNA form, the CDR3 reads TGCAGCGTTGGGGGGGAGACCCAGTACTTC. Its protein product is CSVGGETQYF. This chain uses TRBV29-1 with TRBJ2-5, with D possibly called TRBD1 or TRBD2 (5 bases each). The germline CDR1 and CDR2 sequences are SQVTM and ANQGSEA. The V gene lost 4 bases and the J gene lost 5 bases, with 5 bases spanning the gap. This CDR3 has 10 residues.

This clone has at least ten counts. The CDR3 sequence: CASSRGQGGNTGELFF. The CDR3, as DNA: TGTGCCAGCAGCCGGGGACAGGGGGGAAACACCGGGGAGCTGTTTTTT. The chain has TRBV6-1 and TRBJ2-2, with 11 bases aligning to TRBD1. CDR1 and CDR2 (germline): MNHNS, SASEGT. The CDR3 is made up of 16 amino acids. With V trimmed by 6 bases and J by 2 bases, 5 bases remained unmatched.

V and J are TRBV6-2 or TRBV6-3 and TRBJ2-5, with D possibly called TRBD1 or TRBD2 (5 bases each). Germline assignment: CDR1 MNHEY and CDR2 SVGEGT. This CDR3 comprises 15 residues. V was cut by 5 bases and J by 5 bases, with 18 bases left in between. CDR3 sequence: CASSVGEGHAETQYF. CDR3 in DNA: TGTGCCAGCAGTGTCGGTGAGGGGCATGCGGAGACCCAGTACTTC.

DNA for the CDR3: TGTGCCAGCTCACGGACAGGGGGCACCTACGAGCAGTACTTC. It yields the protein CASSRTGGTYEQYF. This chain joins TRBV18 and TRBJ2-7; 11 bases align to TRBD1. Germline V gene lookup returns CDR1 KGHSH and CDR2 LQKENI. CDR3 length: 14 residues. J gave up 2 bases and V 4 bases, and 1 base lay outside the gene matches.

The chain uses TRBV27 and TRBJ2-3; possible D gene TRBD1, 6 bases. Trimming removed 4 bases from V and 3 bases from J, with 11 bases in between. The CDR3 is 14 residues long. The germline CDR1 and CDR2 sequences are MNHEY and SMNVEV (reference sequence). The CDR3 loop is CASSWGRGTDTQYF. Here the CDR3 DNA reads TGTGCCAGCAGTTGGGGGCGCGGTACAGATACGCAGTATTTT.

This clone was detected a few times. The chain employs TRBV12-3 or TRBV12-4 and TRBJ2-2; 9 nucleotides line up with TRBD1. V was clipped by 3 bases and J by 2 bases; unmatched bases: 4. There are 16 residues in the CDR3. CDR3 nucleotide sequence: TGTGCCAGCAGTTTGGGACAGGGAGGCAACACCGGGGAGCTGTTTTTT. Its protein product is CASSLGQGGNTGELFF.

This clone is medium-sized within its sample. This sequence joins TRBV6-1 and TRBJ1-2; D is uncertain. Looked up from germline, CDR1 is MNHNS and CDR2 is SASEGT. The CDR3 covers 12 residues. Trimming removed 6 bases at V and 4 bases at J, with 9 bases between. In nucleotides, the CDR3 is TGTGCCAGCAGCCCTCGGGGCTATGGCTACACCTTC. This gives the protein CASSPRGYGYTF.

This clone was counted ten times or more. The chain recombines TRBV29-1 with TRBJ2-4, with a tentative D call TRBD2 (6 bases). Germline-derived CDR1 and CDR2 are SQVTM and ANQGSEA. Trimming stripped 1 base from V and 0 bases from J, with 13 bases between. This CDR3 has 16 amino acids. CDR3 in DNA: TGCAGCGTTGAAGGGGCGAGCGGGCTAGCCAAAAACATTCAGTACTTC. Translating gives CSVEGASGLAKNIQYF. Full variable domain (outside the CDR3, taken from reference TRBV29-1 and TRBJ2-4): SAVISQKPSRDICQRGTSLTIQCQVDSQVTMMFWYRQQPGQSLTLIATANQGSEATYESGFVIDKFPISRPNLTFSTLTVSNMSPEDSSIYLCSVEGASGLAKNIQYFGAGTRLSVL.

For this clone: Its ends do not fully match the called genes, so a read error is possible. Here the CDR3 DNA reads TGTGCCATCAGTTTAGTCAGTGGCCCCTACGAGCAGTACTTC. Translated: CAISLVSGPYEQYF. V and J are TRBV6-1 and TRBJ2-7, with D unresolved. The CDR3 runs 14 residues. CDR1 and CDR2 (germline): MNHNS, SASEGT.

The sample holds a few counts of this clone. The chain has TRBV19 and TRBJ1-2; D is unresolved. The CDR3 sequence is 15 residues long. CDR1 and CDR2 from the germline V gene are LNHDA and SQIVND (reference sequence). Deletions cut 5 bases from V and 5 bases from J, with 18 bases between. Here the CDR3 DNA reads TGTGCCAGTAGTCCTCTGAAAGCTTCGCAGTATGGCTACACCTTC. Translating gives CASSPLKASQYGYTF.

This clone was counted ten times or more. The CDR3 DNA follows: TGTGCCAGCAGCTTGGCCCCGGTCCGGGAGACCCAGTACTTC. Its translation: CASSLAPVRETQYF. The chain links TRBV5-6 to TRBJ2-5; D gene unclear. The germline V and J ends were trimmed by 0 bases and 5 bases, with 11 bases remaining between them. Germline V CDR1 and CDR2: SGHDT, YYEEEE. This CDR3 has 14 residues.

This clone was counted ten times or more. The DNA for the CDR3 is TGTGCCAGCAGTGAAGGGGGGGGCCACACTGAAGCTTTCTTT. It codes for CASSEGGGHTEAFF. V and J are TRBV6-1 and TRBJ1-1; D is perhaps TRBD1 (6 bases). Trimming left V 1 base short and J 3 bases short, with 9 bases between. Germline loops: CDR1 MNHNS, CDR2 SASEGT. The CDR3 runs to 14 residues.

This clone is termed medium-sized. The chain is built from TRBV19 and TRBJ2-7; 10 positions match TRBD2. CDR3 length: 14 amino acids. Per germline, CDR1 LNHDA and CDR2 SQIVND (reference sequence). After removal of 6 bases from V and 4 bases from J, the junction contained 6 bases not matched to a gene. The CDR3 sequence is CASSPSGSSYEQYF. The CDR3 DNA reads TGTGCCAGTAGCCCTAGCGGGAGTTCGTACGAGCAGTACTTC.

A few counts support this clone. This rearrangement joins TRBV6-2 or TRBV6-3 to TRBJ2-1; 9 nucleotides align to TRBD2. Per germline, CDR1 MNHEY and CDR2 SVGEGT. The junction had 4 bases not matched to a gene; V was cut back by 1 base and J by 6 bases. This CDR3 is built from 15 residues. CDR3 sequence: CASSYLREGLNEQFF. Written as DNA, the CDR3 is TGTGCCAGCAGTTACTTGCGGGAGGGCCTCAATGAGCAGTTCTTC.

This clone was found many times. V is TRBV24-1 and J is TRBJ1-2; D unclear. The length of the CDR3 is 11 residues. Germline-derived CDR1 and CDR2 are KGHDR and SFDVKD. Trimming left V 3 bases short and J 7 bases short, with 5 bases between. This CDR3 reads CATSDPAGYTF. CDR3 in DNA: TGTGCCACCAGTGATCCGGCTGGCTACACCTTC.

This clone is medium-sized by share. This rearrangement joins TRBV4-3 to TRBJ2-2, with D maybe TRBD2 (5 bases). V lost 0 bases to trimming and J lost 4 bases, with 12 bases between them. This CDR3 comprises 16 residues. Germline values: CDR1 LGHNA, CDR2 YSLEER. In DNA, the CDR3 is TGCGCCAGCAGCCAAGAAATGAGGAGGCTCACCGGGGAGCTGTTTTTT. Encoded protein: CASSQEMRRLTGELFF.

The chain combines TRBV7-2 with TRBJ1-2, with unresolved D. The CDR3 extends over 13 amino acids. Trimming pared 5 bases from V and 3 bases from J, leaving 10 bases between. In germline, CDR1 is SGHTA, CDR2 FQGNSA. Written as DNA, the CDR3 is TGTGCCAGCAGCCCGCGTAGAGACTATGGCTACACCTTC. Protein sequence: CASSPRRDYGYTF.

The genes are TRBV5-1 and TRBJ2-2; TRBD2 aligns across 9 bases. Looked up from germline, CDR1 is SGHRS and CDR2 is YFSETQ. The CDR3 sequence is 16 residues long. Unmatched junction bases numbered 7, after V lost 0 bases and J lost 7 bases. DNA of the CDR3: TGCGCCAGCAGCTTGGGGTCTAGCGGGGAGATCGGGGAGCTGTTTTTT. Translating gives CASSLGSSGEIGELFF.

J is TRBJ2-1 and V is TRBV27; the D gene is possibly TRBD2 (7 bases). The CDR3 spans 15 residues. CDR1 is MNHEY, CDR2 SMNVEV, per germline (reference sequence). V gave up 2 bases and J gave up 3 bases, with 11 bases separating them. The CDR3 loop reads CASSLGGADYNEQFF. DNA for the CDR3: TGTGCCAGCAGTTTAGGGGGGGCGGACTACAATGAGCAGTTCTTC.

This clone was detected many times. CDR3 DNA: TGTGCCAGCAGCTTCCGGGACCCCGGAACTGAGCAGTTCTTC. Translating gives CASSFRDPGTEQFF. The V gene is TRBV6-1, the J gene TRBJ2-1; either TRBD1 or TRBD2 may fit D (5 bases each). Per germline, CDR1 MNHNS and CDR2 SASEGT. This CDR3 has 14 residues. Trimming pared 6 bases from V and 9 bases from J, leaving 18 bases between.

The rearrangement joins TRBV5-1 to TRBJ1-1, with D possibly being TRBD1 (5 bases). Germline V CDR1 and CDR2: SGHRS, YFSETQ. This CDR3 contains 12 residues. Deletions cut 5 bases from V and 7 bases from J, with 12 bases between. This CDR3 reads CASRMTGDEAFF. CDR3 in DNA: TGCGCCAGCAGAATGACGGGGGATGAAGCTTTCTTT.

This clone showed up just a few times. The chain employs TRBV30 and TRBJ2-7; no definite D call. This CDR3 has 12 amino acids. CDR1 GTSNPN and CDR2 SVGIG come from the germline V gene (reference sequence). V lost 0 bases, J lost 3 bases, and 6 bases lay in between. The CDR3 DNA reads as TGTGCCTGGAGTGTACGAGGCTACGAGCAGTACTTC. Protein product: CAWSVRGYEQYF. The full variable domain, completed using reference TRBV30 and TRBJ2-7, is SQTIHQWPATLVQPVGSPLSLECTVEGTSNPNLYWYRQAAGRGLQLLFYSVGIGQISSEVPQNLSASRPQDRQFILSSKKLLLSDSGFYLCAWSVRGYEQYFGPGTRLTVT.

This clone was seen many times. An end of the junction does not agree with germline; a read error may underlie this. Here the CDR3 DNA reads TGTGCCAGCAGCGGATCCGGGACAAGGGACTTC. Its translation: CASSGSGTRDF. This sequence joins TRBV12-3 or TRBV12-4 and TRBJ2-7; maybe TRBD1 (6 bases). The CDR3 covers 11 residues.

Only a few counts were recorded for this clone. The genes are TRBV28 and TRBJ1-5; 8 bases map to TRBD1. CDR1 and CDR2 from the germline V gene are MDHEN and SYDVKM. J lost 5 bases, V lost 6 bases, and 9 bases had no gene match. The CDR3 has 15 residues. CDR3 region: CASSDRGGGYQPQHF. CDR3 bases: TGTGCCAGCAGCGACAGGGGCGGCGGGTATCAGCCCCAGCATTTT. The full variable domain, rest sourced from reference TRBV28 and TRBJ1-5, is DVKVTQSSRYLVKRTGEKVFLECVQDMDHENMFWYRQDPGLGLRLIYFSYDVKMKEKGDIPEGYSVSREKKERFSLILESASTNQTSMYLCASSDRGGGYQPQHFGDGTRLSIL.

This clone was seen many times. The chain has TRBV5-4 and TRBJ2-3, with 7 bases matching TRBD2. V dropped 4 bases and J dropped 9; count of bases not matched to a gene: 8. The CDR3 runs to 13 residues. From germline, CDR1 is SGHNT and CDR2 YYREEE (reference sequence). In nucleotides, the CDR3 is TGTGCCAGCAGCCTGGGGGGGAAATCGACGCAGTATTTT. It yields the protein CASSLGGKSTQYF.